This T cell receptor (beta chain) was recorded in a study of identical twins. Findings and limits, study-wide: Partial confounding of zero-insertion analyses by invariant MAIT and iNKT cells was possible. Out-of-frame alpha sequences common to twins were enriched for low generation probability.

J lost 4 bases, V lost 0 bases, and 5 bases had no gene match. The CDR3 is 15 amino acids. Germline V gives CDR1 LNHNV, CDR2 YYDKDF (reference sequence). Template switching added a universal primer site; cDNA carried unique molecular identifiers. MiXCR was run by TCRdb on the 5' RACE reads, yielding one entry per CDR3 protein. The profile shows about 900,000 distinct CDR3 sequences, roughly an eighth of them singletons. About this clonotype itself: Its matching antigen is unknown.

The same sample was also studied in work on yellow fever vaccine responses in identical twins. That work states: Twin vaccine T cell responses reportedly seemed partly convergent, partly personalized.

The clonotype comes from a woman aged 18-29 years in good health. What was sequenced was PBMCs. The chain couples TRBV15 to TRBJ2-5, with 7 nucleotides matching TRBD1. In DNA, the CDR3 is TGTGCCACCAGCAGAGAACAAGGGGGCCTAGAGACCCAGTACTTC. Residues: CATSREQGGLETQYF.